The 6 T cell receptor beta chains reported below all come from one sample, sequenced in a study of Ad26.COV2.S vaccination and SARS-CoV-2 variants. Method: immunoSEQ multiplex PCR; TCRdb's copy keeps in-frame clones and lacks some. The sample lists around 300,000 clones; 86% were seen once. Stated treatment: 19 received Ad26.COV2.S at low or high dose, single or two shots; 5 received placebo; per-sample allocation not given. Samples analyzed were those drawn on day 63 after the first vaccine or placebo injection. This sample comprised peripheral blood, obtained in a trial of Ad26.COV2.S vaccine versus placebo. The source is a person aged 18 to 59 who received the Ad26.COV2.S COVID-19 vaccine or a placebo.

This clone has just one count. This chain connects TRBV23-1 to TRBJ1-2; no clear D. TRBV23-1 has ORF status, its function being uncertain. Trimming pared 0 bases from V and 0 bases from J, leaving 20 bases between. The CDR3 has 19 residues. The CDR3: CASSQSLIPAGTSNYGYTF. CDR3 in DNA: TGCGCCAGCAGTCAATCTCTTATCCCGGCGGGTACCTCTAACTATGGCTACACCTTC.

The CDR3 region has the DNA TGTGCCAGCAAGGAGGGGACAGGGAATAATCAGCCCCAGCATTTT. This sequence encodes CASKEGTGNNQPQHF. The chain joins TRBV2 to TRBJ1-5; 9 bases agree with TRBD1. Germline V lookup: CDR1 SNHLY, CDR2 FYNNEI. Trimming at V came to 7 bases and at J to 4 bases, leaving 8 bases not matched to a gene. CDR3 length equals 15 residues.

The chain couples TRBV7-9 to TRBJ1-4; D remains unclear. In germline, CDR1 is SEHNR, CDR2 FQNEAQ (reference sequence). This CDR3 is built from 13 residues. The V end lost 1 base, the J end lost 7 bases, and 7 bases lay between the germline ends. The DNA for the CDR3 is TGTGCCAGCAGCTTAGGACGCGTTGAAAAACTGTTTTTT. Encoded protein: CASSLGRVEKLFF.

The rearrangement links TRBV24-1 to TRBJ2-2; TRBD1 agrees at 7 bases. With 4 bases clipped from V and 6 bases from J, the junction kept 7 bases outside the gene matches. CDR1 and CDR2 (germline): KGHDR, SFDVKD. The CDR3 spans 15 residues. The CDR3 loop is CATSEGRGLAGELFF. In nucleotides, the CDR3 is TGTGCCACCAGTGAAGGCAGGGGGTTGGCCGGGGAGCTGTTTTTT.

The CDR3 protein is CASSEVGLAGDEQYF. In DNA form, the CDR3 reads TGTGCCAGCAGCGAGGTGGGACTAGCGGGAGACGAGCAGTACTTC. The chain employs TRBV9 and TRBJ2-7, with 14 bases aligning to TRBD2. V dropped 3 bases and J dropped 5; count of bases not matched to a gene: 4. CDR3 size: 15 residues. Germline CDR1 SGDLS, CDR2 YYNGEE.

V is TRBV11-2 and J is TRBJ1-2; D call uncertain. V gave up 0 bases and J gave up 4 bases, with 12 bases separating them. This CDR3 has 15 amino acids. The germline gives CDR1 SGHAT, CDR2 FQNNGV. The CDR3 sequence is CASSLEFGQLYGYTF. The CDR3 nucleotides read TGTGCCAGCAGCTTAGAATTTGGCCAGCTCTATGGCTACACCTTC.